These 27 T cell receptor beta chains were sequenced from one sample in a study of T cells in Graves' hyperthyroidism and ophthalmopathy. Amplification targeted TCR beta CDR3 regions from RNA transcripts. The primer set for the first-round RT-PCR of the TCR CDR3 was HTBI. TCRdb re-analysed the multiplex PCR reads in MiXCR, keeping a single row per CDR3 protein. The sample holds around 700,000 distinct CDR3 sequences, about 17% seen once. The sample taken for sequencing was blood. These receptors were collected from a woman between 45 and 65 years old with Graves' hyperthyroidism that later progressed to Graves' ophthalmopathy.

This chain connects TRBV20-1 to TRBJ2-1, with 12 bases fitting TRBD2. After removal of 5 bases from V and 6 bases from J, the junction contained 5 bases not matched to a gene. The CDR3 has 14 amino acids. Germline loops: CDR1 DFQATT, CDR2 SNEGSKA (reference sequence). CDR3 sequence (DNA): TGCAGTGCTTCTCTAGCGGGGGGGCGCAATGAGCAGTTCTTC. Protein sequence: CSASLAGGRNEQFF.

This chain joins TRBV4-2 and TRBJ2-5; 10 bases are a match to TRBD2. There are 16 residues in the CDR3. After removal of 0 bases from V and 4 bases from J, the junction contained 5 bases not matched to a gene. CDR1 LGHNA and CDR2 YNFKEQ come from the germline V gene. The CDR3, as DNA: TGTGCCAGCAGCCAAGATGCCCTAGCGGGGGTAGAGACCCAGTACTTC. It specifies CASSQDALAGVETQYF.

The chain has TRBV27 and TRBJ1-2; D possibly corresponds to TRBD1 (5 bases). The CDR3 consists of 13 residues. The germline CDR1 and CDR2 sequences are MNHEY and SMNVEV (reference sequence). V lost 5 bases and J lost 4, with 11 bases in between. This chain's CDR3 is CASSQRDSYGYTF. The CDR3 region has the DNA TGTGCCAGCAGTCAAAGGGACTCCTATGGCTACACCTTC.

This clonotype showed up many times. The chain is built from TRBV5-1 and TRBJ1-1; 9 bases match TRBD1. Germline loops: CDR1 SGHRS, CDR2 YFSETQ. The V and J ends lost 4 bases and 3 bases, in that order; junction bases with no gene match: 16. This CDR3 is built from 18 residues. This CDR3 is CASSRNLGTGFRDTEAFF. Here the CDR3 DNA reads TGCGCCAGCAGCCGGAATCTCGGGACAGGGTTTCGCGACACTGAAGCTTTCTTT.

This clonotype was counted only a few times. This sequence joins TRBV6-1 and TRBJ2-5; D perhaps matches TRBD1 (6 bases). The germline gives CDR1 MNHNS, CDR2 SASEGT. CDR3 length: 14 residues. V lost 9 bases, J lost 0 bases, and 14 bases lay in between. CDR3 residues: CASTEQGYQETQYF. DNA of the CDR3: TGTGCCAGTACCGAACAGGGCTACCAAGAGACCCAGTACTTC.

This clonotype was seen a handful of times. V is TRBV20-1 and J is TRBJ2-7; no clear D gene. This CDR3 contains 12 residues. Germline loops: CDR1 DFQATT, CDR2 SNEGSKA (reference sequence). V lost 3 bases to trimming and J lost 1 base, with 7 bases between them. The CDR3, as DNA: TGCAGTGCTAGGCCTCAGTCCTACGAGCAGTACTTC. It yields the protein CSARPQSYEQYF.

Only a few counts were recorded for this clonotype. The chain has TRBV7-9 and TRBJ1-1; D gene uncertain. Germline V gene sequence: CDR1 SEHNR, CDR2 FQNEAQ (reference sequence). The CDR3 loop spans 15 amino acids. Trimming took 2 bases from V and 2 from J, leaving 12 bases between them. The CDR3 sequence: CASSLFLDLNTEAFF. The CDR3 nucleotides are TGTGCCAGCAGCTTATTCCTCGATCTTAACACTGAAGCTTTCTTT.

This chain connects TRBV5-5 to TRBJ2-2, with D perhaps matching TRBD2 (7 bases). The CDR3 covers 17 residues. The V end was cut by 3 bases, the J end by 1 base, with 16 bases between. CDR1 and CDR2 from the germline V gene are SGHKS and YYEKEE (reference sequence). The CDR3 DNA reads TGTGCCAGCAGCTCCCCCCGCGGGGGCATGAACACCGGGGAGCTGTTTTTT. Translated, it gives CASSSPRGGMNTGELFF.

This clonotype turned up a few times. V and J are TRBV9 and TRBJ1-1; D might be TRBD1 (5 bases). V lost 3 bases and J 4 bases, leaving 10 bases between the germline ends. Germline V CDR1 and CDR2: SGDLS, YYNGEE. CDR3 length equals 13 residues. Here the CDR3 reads CASSGLGTTEAFF. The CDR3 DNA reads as TGTGCCAGCAGCGGTCTGGGGACCACTGAAGCTTTCTTT.

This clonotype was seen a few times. CDR3 bases: TGTGCCAGCAGCCACACCTCGGGGGTTTCCGGGGAGCTGTTTTTT. It encodes CASSHTSGVSGELFF. The rearrangement joins TRBV3-1 to TRBJ2-2; D perhaps matches TRBD2 (6 bases). Trimming pared 3 bases from V and 6 bases from J, leaving 14 bases between. There are 15 residues in the CDR3. The germline V gene has CDR1 LGHDT and CDR2 YNNKEL (reference sequence).

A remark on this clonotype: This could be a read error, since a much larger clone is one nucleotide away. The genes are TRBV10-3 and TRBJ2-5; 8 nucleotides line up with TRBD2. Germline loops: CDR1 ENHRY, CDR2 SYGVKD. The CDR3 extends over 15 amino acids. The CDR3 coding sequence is TGTGCCATCAGTGATGACCGATCGGGGGGGGAGACCCAGCACTTC. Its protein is CAISDDRSGGETQHF.

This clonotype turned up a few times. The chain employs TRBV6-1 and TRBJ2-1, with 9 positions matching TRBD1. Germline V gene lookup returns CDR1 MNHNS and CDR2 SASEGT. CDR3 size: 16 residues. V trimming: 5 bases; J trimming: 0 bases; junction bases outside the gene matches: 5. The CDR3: CASSTWGQGSYNEQFF. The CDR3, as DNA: TGTGCCAGCAGTACTTGGGGACAGGGCTCCTACAATGAGCAGTTCTTC.

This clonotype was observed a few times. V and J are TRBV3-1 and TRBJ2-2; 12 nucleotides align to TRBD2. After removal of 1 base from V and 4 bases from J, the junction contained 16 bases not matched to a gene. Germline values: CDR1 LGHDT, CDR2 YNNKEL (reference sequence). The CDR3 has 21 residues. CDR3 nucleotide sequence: TGTGCCAGCAGCCAAGTCTCCCGCCCCGCTAGCGGGGGGGTCAGCACCGGGGAGCTGTTTTTT. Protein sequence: CASSQVSRPASGGVSTGELFF.

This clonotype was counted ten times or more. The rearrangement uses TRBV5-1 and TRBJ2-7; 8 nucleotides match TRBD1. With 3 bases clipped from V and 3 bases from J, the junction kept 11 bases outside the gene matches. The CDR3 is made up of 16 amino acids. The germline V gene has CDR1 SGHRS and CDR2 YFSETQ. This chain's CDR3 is CASSCPRTGKCYEQYF. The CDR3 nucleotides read TGCGCCAGCAGCTGTCCCCGGACAGGGAAATGCTACGAGCAGTACTTC.

CDR3 region: CSATQTELYFGEQYF. For the CDR3, the DNA is TGCAGTGCTACTCAGACGGAGCTCTACTTCGGGGAGCAGTACTTC. V gene TRBV20-1 combines with J gene TRBJ2-7; D uncertain. The germline V gene encodes CDR1 DFQATT and CDR2 SNEGSKA (reference sequence). CDR3 size: 15 residues. V was pared by 4 bases and J by 7 bases, with 23 bases between.

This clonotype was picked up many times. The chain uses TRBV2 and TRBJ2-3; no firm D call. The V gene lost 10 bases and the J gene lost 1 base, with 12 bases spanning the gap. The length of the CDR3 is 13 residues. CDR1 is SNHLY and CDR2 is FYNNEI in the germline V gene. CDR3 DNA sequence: TGTGCCAACGGGTTGAGTGGCACAGATACGCAGTATTTT. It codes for CANGLSGTDTQYF.

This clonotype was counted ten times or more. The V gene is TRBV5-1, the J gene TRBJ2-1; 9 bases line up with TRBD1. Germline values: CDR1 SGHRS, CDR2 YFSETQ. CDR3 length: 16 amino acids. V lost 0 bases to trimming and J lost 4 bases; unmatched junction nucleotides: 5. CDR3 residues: CASSLGGQGGYNEQFF. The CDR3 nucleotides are TGCGCCAGCAGCTTGGGGGGACAGGGAGGATACAATGAGCAGTTCTTC.

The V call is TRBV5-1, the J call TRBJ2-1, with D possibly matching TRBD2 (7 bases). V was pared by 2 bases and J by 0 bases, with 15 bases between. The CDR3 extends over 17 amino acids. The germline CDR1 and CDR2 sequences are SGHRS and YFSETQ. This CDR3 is CASSFSSGGRSYNEQFF. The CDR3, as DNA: TGCGCCAGCAGCTTTTCGTCGGGGGGCCGCTCCTACAATGAGCAGTTCTTC.

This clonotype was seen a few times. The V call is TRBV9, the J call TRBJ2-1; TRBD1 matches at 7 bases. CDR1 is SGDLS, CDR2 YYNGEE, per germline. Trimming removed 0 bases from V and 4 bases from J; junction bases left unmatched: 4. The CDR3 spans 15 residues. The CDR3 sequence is CASSVDTGDYNEQFF. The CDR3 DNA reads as TGTGCCAGCAGCGTAGATACAGGGGATTACAATGAGCAGTTCTTC.

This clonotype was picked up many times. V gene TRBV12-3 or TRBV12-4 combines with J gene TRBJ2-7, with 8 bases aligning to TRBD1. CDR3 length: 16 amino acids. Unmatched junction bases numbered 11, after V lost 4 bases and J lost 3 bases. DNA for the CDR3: TGTGCCAGCAGTTCCCCGAGCCTCACAGGGGGCTACGAGCAGTACTTC. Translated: CASSSPSLTGGYEQYF.

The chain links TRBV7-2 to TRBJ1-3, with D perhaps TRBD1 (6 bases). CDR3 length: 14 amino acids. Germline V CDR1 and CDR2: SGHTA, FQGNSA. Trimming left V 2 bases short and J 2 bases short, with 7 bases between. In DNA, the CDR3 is TGTGCCAGCAGCTTATCAGGGGCTGGAAACACCATATATTTT. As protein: CASSLSGAGNTIYF.

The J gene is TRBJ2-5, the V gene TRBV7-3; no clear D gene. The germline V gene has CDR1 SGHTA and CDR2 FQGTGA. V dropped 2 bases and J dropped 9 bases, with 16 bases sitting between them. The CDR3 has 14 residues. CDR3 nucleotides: TGTGCCAGCAGCTTAGATGCAGCTGGGGTGGCCCAGTACTTC. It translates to CASSLDAAGVAQYF.

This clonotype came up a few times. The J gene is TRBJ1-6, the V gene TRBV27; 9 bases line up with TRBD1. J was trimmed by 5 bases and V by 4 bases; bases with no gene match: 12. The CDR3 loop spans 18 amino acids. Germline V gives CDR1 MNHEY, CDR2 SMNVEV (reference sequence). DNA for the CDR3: TGTGCCAGCAGTTCGGGGATCGGGACAGGGTTTAATAATTCACCCCTCCACTTT. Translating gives CASSSGIGTGFNNSPLHF.

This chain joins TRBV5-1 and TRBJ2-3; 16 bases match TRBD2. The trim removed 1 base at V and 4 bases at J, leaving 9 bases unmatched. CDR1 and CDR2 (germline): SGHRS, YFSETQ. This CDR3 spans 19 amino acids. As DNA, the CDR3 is TGCGCCAGCAGCTTGCCGGGACTAGCGGGGGGGGAGAGTGCAGATACGCAGTATTTT. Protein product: CASSLPGLAGGESADTQYF.

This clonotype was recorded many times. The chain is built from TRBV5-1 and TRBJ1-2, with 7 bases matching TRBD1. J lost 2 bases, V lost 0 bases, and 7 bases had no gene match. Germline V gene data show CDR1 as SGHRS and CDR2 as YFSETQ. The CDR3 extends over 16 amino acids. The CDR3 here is CASSLASGTANYGYTF. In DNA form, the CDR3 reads TGCGCCAGCAGCTTGGCCAGCGGGACAGCGAACTATGGCTACACCTTC. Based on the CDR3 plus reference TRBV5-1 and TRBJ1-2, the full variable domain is KAGVTQTPRYLIKTRGQQVTLSCSPISGHRSVSWYQQTPGQGLQFLFEYFSETQRNKGNFPGRFSGRQFSNSRSEMNVSTLELGDSALYLCASSLASGTANYGYTFGSGTRLTVV.

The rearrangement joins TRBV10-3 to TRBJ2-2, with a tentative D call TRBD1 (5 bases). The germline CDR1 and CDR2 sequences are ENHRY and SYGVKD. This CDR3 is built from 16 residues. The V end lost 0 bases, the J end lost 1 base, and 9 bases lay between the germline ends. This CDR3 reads CAISESGAENTGELFF. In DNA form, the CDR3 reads TGTGCCATCAGTGAGTCAGGGGCCGAGAACACCGGGGAGCTGTTTTTT.

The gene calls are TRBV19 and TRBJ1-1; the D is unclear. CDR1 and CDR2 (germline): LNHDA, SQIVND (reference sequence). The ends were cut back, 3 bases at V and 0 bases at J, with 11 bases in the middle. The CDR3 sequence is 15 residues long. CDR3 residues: CASSIRQSMNTEAFF. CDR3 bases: TGTGCCAGTAGTATCAGGCAGTCCATGAACACTGAAGCTTTCTTT. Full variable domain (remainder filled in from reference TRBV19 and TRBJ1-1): DGGITQSPKYLFRKEGQNVTLSCEQNLNHDAMYWYRQDPGQGLRLIYYSQIVNDFQKGDIAEGYSVSREKKESFPLTVTSAQKNPTAFYLCASSIRQSMNTEAFFGQGTRLTVV.